The T cell receptor (beta chain) described here comes from a study of T-cell memory formation after mild COVID-19. Germline loops: CDR1 SGHDT, CDR2 YYEEEE. Trimming took 4 bases from V and 3 from J, leaving 8 bases between them. The CDR3 consists of 12 residues. Sample barcodes and UMIs were carried by the TCR alpha and TCR beta cDNA libraries that 5'RACE generated with constant-segment primers. In TCRdb, the 5' RACE reads were re-called with MiXCR into one record per CDR3 protein. Here the sample spans hundreds of thousands of distinct CDR3 sequences, around 21% being singletons. The source material was PBMCs or a T cell subset sorted from them (not recorded which). The source of this sequence is an adult woman who had mild COVID-19 (a few samples of this study predate the infection). Cell type and time point are not known. V is TRBV5-6 and J is TRBJ2-7; perhaps TRBD1 as D (6 bases). This CDR3 reads CASSTGFYEQYF. In nucleotides, the CDR3 is TGTGCCAGCAGCACAGGGTTCTACGAGCAGTACTTC.